The 3 T cell receptor beta chains in this list originate from one sample, sequenced in a study of T cells after yellow fever vaccination. TCRdb re-analysed the 5' RACE reads in MiXCR, keeping a single row per CDR3 protein. The profile shows some 300,000 distinct CDR3 sequences, about 11% of them singletons. Sequencing used CD4+ T cells sorted from PBMCs, obtained 45 days after the yellow fever booster vaccination. The receptors originated from a young man who received the YFV17D yellow fever vaccine.

The J gene is TRBJ2-7, the V gene TRBV27; D call uncertain. V was pared by 3 bases and J by 4 bases, with 10 bases between. The CDR3 has 13 residues. CDR1 and CDR2 from the germline V gene are MNHEY and SMNVEV (reference sequence). CDR3 coding DNA: TGTGCCAGCAGTTTCCGGGCCGGGTACGAGCAGTACGTC. Its protein product is CASSFRAGYEQYV.

This clonotype showed up many times. This chain links TRBV7-2 with TRBJ1-5; D not certain. CDR1 and CDR2 (germline): SGHTA, FQGNSA. V was trimmed by 5 bases and J by 8 bases, leaving 10 bases between them. There are 12 residues in the CDR3. This CDR3 reads CASSPPREPQHF. The CDR3 bases are TGTGCCAGCAGCCCTCCTCGCGAGCCCCAGCATTTT.

This clonotype was counted a few times. V gene TRBV6-5 combines with J gene TRBJ2-4, with D uncertain. The V gene's germline CDR1 is MNHEY and CDR2 SVGAGI. V lost 6 bases and J 3 bases, leaving 18 bases between the germline ends. The CDR3 is 16 amino acids. The CDR3 sequence is CASSHSSTDGKNIQYF. The CDR3 nucleotides read TGTGCCAGCAGCCACTCGTCAACAGATGGCAAAAACATTCAGTACTTC.